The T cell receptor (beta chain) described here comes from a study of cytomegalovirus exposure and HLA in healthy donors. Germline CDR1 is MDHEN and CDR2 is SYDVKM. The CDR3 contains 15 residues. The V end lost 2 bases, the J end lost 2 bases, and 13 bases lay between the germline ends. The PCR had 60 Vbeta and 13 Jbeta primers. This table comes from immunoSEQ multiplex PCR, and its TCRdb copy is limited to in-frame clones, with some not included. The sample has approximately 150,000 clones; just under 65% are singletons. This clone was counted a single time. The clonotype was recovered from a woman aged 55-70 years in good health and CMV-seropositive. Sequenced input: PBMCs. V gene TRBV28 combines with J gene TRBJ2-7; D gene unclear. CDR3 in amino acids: CASSLRLTFTYEQYF. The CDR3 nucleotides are TGTGCCAGCAGTTTAAGGCTGACTTTTACCTACGAGCAGTACTTC.